Described below is a single T cell receptor (beta chain) sequence and its context. Its target is unknown. A second about 6 to 12 cycle PCR used barcoded and J-beta primers. A single record per CDR3 protein comes from TCRdb applying MiXCR to the 5' RACE reads. The sample holds 550,000 to 600,000 distinct CDR3 sequences, roughly 48% seen once. The CDR3 sequence is 14 residues long. Germline CDR1 LGHDT, CDR2 YNNKEL (reference sequence). Deletions cut 1 base from V and 12 bases from J, with 16 bases between. This entry comes from a study of blood T cells in healthy people across ages. Study results and caveats: Investigators treated diversity estimates from one million T cells as underestimates.

This TCR was sampled from a man of 80 years or more in good health. The chain is built from TRBV3-1 and TRBJ2-4; D is uncertain. Specimen: blood. The CDR3 protein is CASSQGRNRQSQYF. CDR3 nucleotides: TGTGCCAGCAGCCAAGGTAGGAATCGTCAATCTCAGTACTTC.